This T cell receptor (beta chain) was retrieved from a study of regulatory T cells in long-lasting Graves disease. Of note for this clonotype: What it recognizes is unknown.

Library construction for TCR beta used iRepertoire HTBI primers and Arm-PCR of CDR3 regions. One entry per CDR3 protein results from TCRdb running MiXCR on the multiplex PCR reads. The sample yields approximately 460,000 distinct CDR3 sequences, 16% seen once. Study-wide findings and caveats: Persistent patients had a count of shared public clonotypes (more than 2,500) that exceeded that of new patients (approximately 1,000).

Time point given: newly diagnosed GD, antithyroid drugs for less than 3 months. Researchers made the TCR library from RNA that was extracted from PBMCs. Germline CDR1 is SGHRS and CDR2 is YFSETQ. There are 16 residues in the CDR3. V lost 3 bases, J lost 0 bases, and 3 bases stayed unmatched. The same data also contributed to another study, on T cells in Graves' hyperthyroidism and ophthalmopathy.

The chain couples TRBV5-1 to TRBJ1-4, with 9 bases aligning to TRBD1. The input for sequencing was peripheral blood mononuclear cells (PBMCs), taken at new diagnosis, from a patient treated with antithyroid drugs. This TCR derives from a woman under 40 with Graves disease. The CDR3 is CASSWTGEATNEKLFF. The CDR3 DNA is TGCGCCAGCAGCTGGACAGGGGAGGCAACTAATGAAAAACTGTTTTTT.